This T cell receptor (beta chain) was observed in a study of ipilimumab plus nivolumab after autologous stem cell transplantation. General observations from the study: The authors say TCR, Treg and microbiome findings warrant further study.

Produced via immunoSEQ multiplex PCR; TCRdb's table is partial and in-frame only. Of 15,000 to 20,000 clones listed, 65% to 80% are singletons. Starting 14 to 28 days after autologous transplant, ipilimumab 1 mg/kg was given. Patients got 3 mg/kg IV nivolumab weeks 1, 4, 7, 10, then biweekly through week 26. On this clone: As yet, its antigen is unknown.

The junction had 2 bases not matched to a gene; V was cut back by 1 base and J by 2 bases. CDR1 SEHNR and CDR2 FQNEAQ come from the germline V gene (reference sequence). The CDR3 runs to 14 residues. The sequence was obtained from a male donor with diffuse large B-cell lymphoma. The rearrangement joins TRBV7-9 to TRBJ2-7; 7 nucleotides match TRBD2. This material consisted of PBMCs, taken in a trial of ipilimumab plus nivolumab as post-transplant consolidation. CDR3 amino acids: CASSLVGGAYEQYF. The CDR3 nucleotides are TGTGCCAGCAGCTTAGTTGGGGGGGCCTACGAGCAGTACTTC.